A single TCR beta chain is shown here with its context. CDR1 and CDR2 (germline): KGHSH, LQKENI. This CDR3 has 14 residues. From its re-call of the 5' RACE reads, TCRdb lists each CDR3 protein once, without DNA. The sample has 550,000 or so distinct CDR3 sequences. The data derive from a study of T cells expressing NK-cell markers. Background on the study: Sorted CD3+CD56-NKG2C+, CD3+CD56+NKG2C+ and CD3+CD56+NKG2C- T cells supplied the TCR beta repertoires. HCMV serostatus: most of the eight sequenced donors positive, one negative.

The clonotype was recovered from a man aged 18-30 years in good health. The chain couples TRBV18 to TRBJ2-1; TCRdb proposes TRBD1, but this gene call is untestable without DNA. The sample comprised blood T cells: a sorted CD56 or NKG2C T cell subset, CD4+ or CD8+ T cells, or bulk PBMC T cells (not recorded which). CDR3 amino acids: CASSLRQMSNEQFF.